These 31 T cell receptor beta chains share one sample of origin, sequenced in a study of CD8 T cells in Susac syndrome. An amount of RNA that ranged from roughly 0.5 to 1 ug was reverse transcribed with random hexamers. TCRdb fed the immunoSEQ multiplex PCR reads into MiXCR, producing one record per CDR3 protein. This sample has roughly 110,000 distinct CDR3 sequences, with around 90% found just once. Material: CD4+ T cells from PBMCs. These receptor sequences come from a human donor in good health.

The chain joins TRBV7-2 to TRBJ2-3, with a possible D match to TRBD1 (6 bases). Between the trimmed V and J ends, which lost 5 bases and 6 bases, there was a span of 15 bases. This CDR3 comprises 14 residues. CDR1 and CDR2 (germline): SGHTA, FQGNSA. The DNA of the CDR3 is TGTGCCAGCAGCCGGGATCCAGGGGTCGATACGCAGTATTTT. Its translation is CASSRDPGVDTQYF.

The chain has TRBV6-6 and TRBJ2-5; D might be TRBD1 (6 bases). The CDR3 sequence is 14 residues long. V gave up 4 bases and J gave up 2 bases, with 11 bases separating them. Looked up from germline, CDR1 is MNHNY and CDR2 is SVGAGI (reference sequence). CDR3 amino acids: CASSFQQGQETQYF. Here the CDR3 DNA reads TGTGCCAGCAGTTTCCAACAGGGACAAGAGACCCAGTACTTC.

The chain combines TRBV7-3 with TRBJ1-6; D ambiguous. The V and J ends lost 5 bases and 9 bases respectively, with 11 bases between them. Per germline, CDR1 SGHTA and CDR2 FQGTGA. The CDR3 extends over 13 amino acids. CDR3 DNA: TGTGCCAGCAGCCCCGGACGAGGTTCACCCCTCCACTTT. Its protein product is CASSPGRGSPLHF. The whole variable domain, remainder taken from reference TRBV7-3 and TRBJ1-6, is GAGVSQTPSNKVTEKGKYVELRCDPISGHTALYWYRQSLGQGPEFLIYFQGTGAADDSGLPNDRFFAVRPEGSVSTLKIQRTERGDSAVYLCASSPGRGSPLHFGNGTRLTVT.

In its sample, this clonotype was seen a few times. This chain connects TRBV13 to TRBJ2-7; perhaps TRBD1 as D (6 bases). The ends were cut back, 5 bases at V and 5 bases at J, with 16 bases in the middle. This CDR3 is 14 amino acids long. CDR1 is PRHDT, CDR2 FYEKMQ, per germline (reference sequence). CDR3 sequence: CASSTRRRGHEQYF. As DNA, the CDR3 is TGTGCCAGCAGCACCCGGCGCAGGGGACACGAGCAGTACTTC.

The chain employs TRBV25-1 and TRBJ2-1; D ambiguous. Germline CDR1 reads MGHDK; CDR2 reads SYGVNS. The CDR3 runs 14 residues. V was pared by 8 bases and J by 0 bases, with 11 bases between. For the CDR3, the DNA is TGTGCCAGCCTAGGAAGGAGCTCCTACAATGAGCAGTTCTTC. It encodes CASLGRSSYNEQFF.

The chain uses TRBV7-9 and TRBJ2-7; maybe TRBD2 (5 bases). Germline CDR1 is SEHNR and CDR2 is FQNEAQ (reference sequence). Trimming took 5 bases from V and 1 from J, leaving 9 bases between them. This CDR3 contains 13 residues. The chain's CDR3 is CASSPGYSYEQYF. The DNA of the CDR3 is TGTGCCAGCAGCCCGGGGTATTCCTACGAGCAGTACTTC.

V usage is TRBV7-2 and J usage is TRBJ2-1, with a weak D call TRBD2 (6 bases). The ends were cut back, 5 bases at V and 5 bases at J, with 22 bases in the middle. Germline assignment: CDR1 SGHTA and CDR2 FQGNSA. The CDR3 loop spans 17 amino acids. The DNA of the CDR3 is TGTGCCAGCAGCCCCCGAGGAGGGGCGTCCCAGGACAATGAGCAGTTCTTC. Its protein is CASSPRGGASQDNEQFF.

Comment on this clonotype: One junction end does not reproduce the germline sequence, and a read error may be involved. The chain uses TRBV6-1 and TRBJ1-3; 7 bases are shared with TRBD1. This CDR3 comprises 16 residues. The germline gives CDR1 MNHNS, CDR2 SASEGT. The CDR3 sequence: CASRTGTAFSENTIYF. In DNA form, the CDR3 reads TGTGCCAGCAGAACCGGGACAGCTTTCTCTGAAAACACCATATATTTT.

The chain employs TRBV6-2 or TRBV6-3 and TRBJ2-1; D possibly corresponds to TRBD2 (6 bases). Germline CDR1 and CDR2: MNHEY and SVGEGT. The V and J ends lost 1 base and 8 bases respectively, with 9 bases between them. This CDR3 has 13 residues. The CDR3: CASSYWREDEQFF. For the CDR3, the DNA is TGTGCCAGCAGTTACTGGCGGGAAGATGAGCAGTTCTTC.

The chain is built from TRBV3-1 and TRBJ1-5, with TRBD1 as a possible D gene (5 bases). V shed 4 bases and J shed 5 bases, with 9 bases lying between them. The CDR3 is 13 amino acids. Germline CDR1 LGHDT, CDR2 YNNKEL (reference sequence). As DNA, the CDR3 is TGTGCCAGCAGCCTTCAGGGTGATCAGCCCCAGCATTTT. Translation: CASSLQGDQPQHF.

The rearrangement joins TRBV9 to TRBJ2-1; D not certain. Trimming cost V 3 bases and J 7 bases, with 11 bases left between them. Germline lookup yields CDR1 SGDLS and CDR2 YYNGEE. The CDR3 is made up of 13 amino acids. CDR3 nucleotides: TGTGCCAGCAGCGCCCCTCTAAATAATGAGCAGTTCTTC. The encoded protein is CASSAPLNNEQFF.

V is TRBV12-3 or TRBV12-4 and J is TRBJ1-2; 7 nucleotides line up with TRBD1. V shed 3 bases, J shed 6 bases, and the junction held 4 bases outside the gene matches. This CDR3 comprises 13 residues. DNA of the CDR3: TGTGCCAGCAGTTTGGCAGGGGGTAATGGCTACACCTTC. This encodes CASSLAGGNGYTF.

CDR3 sequence reads: CASRSLTVANPYEQYF. The CDR3 region has the DNA TGTGCCAGCAGAAGCCTGACCGTTGCCAACCCCTACGAGCAGTACTTC. The gene calls are TRBV6-2 or TRBV6-3 and TRBJ2-7, with unresolved D. The CDR3 totals 16 residues. CDR1 is MNHEY, CDR2 SVGEGT, per germline. V lost 6 bases and J 2 bases, leaving 20 bases between the germline ends.

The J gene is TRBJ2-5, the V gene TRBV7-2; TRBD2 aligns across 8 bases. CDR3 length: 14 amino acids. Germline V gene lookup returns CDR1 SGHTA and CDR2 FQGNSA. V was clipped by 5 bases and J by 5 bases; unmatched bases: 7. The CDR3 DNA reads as TGTGCCAGCAGCCGAATCGGGGGGGCGGAGACCCAGTACTTC. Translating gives CASSRIGGAETQYF.

The CDR3 nucleotides read TGTGCCAGCAGTGTTACAGGGGTAGACGAAAAACTGTTTTTT. Protein sequence: CASSVTGVDEKLFF. The chain has TRBV28 and TRBJ1-4, with TRBD1 matching 7 bases. Germline V gene lookup returns CDR1 MDHEN and CDR2 SYDVKM. The length of the CDR3 is 14 residues. V shed 5 bases and J 8 bases; nucleotides not matched to a gene: 8.

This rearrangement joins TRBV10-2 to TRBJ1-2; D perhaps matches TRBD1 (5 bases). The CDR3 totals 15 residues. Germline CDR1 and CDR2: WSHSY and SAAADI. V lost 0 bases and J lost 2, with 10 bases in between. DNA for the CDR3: TGCGCCAGCAGTGAGTCTGGGGCAGTCAACTATGGCTACACCTTC. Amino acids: CASSESGAVNYGYTF.

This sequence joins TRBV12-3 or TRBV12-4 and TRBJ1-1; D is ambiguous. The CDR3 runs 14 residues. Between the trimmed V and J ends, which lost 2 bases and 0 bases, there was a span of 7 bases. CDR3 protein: CASSLTALNTEAFF. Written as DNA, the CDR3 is TGTGCCAGCAGTTTAACAGCATTGAACACTGAAGCTTTCTTT.

The CDR3 spells CASRTGATDTQYF. The CDR3 DNA reads TGTGCCAGTAGGACAGGGGCCACAGATACGCAGTATTTT. The chain joins TRBV19 to TRBJ2-3, with TRBD1 matching 8 bases. The CDR3 contains 13 residues. Germline V lookup: CDR1 LNHDA, CDR2 SQIVND (reference sequence). After removal of 6 bases from V and 2 bases from J, the junction contained 1 base not matched to a gene.

This CDR3 reads CSVIQEYNEQFF. Here the CDR3 DNA reads TGCAGCGTTATCCAGGAATACAATGAGCAGTTCTTC. V and J are TRBV29-1 and TRBJ2-1; D gene unclear. V was pared by 5 bases and J by 4 bases, with 9 bases between. The CDR3 extends over 12 amino acids. The germline V gene has CDR1 SQVTM and CDR2 ANQGSEA.

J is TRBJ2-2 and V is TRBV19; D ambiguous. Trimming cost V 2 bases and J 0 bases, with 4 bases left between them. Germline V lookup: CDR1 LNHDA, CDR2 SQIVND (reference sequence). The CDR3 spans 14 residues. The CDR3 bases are TGTGCCAGTAGTATACGGTCGAACACCGGGGAGCTGTTTTTT. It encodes CASSIRSNTGELFF.

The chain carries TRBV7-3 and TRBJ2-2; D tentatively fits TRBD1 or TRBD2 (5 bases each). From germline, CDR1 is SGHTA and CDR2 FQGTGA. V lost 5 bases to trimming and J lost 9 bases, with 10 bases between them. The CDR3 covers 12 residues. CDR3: CASSLRDRELFF. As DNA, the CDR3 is TGTGCCAGCAGCCTCCGGGACCGGGAGCTGTTTTTT.

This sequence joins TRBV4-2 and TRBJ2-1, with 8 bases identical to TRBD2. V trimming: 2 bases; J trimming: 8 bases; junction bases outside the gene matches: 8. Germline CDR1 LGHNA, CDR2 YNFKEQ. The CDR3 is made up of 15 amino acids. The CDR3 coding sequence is TGTGCCAGCAGCCAAACAGCGGGAGTGTTGTATGAGCAGTTCTTC. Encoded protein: CASSQTAGVLYEQFF.

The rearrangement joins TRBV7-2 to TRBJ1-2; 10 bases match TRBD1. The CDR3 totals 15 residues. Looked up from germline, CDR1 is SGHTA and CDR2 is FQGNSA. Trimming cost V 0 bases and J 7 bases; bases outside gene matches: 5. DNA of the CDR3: TGTGCCAGCAGCTTAGCCGGGACAGGGGCGCGTGGCTACACCTTC. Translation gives CASSLAGTGARGYTF.

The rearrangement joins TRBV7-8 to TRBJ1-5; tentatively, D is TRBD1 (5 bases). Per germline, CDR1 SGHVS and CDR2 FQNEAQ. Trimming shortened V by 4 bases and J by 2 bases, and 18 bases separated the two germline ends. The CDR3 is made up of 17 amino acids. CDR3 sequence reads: CASSSRTGTGGNQPQHF. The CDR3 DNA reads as TGTGCCAGCAGCTCTAGGACTGGCACAGGAGGCAATCAGCCCCAGCATTTT.

The DNA of the CDR3 is TGCAGTGCTCTGATAGACAGGAGGGGCACTGAAGCTTTCTTT. Its translation: CSALIDRRGTEAFF. This sequence joins TRBV20-1 and TRBJ1-1; perhaps TRBD1 as D (6 bases). The CDR3 has 14 amino acids. Trimming pared 5 bases from V and 4 bases from J, leaving 17 bases between. CDR1 is DFQATT, CDR2 SNEGSKA, per germline (reference sequence).

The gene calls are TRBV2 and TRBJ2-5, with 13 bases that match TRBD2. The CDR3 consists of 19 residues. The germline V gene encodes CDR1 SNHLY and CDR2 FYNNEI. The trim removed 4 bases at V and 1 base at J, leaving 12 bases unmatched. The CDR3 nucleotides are TGTGCCAGCAGTGCCTACCCGACTAGCGGGGGGTCCCGCCAAGAGACCCAGTACTTC. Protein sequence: CASSAYPTSGGSRQETQYF.

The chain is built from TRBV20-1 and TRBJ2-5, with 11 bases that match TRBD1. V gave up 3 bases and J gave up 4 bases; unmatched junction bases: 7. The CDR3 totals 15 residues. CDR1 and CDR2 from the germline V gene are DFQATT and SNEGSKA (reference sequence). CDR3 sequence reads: CSARLGQGVRETQYF. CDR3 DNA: TGCAGTGCTAGGCTGGGACAGGGGGTACGAGAGACCCAGTACTTC.

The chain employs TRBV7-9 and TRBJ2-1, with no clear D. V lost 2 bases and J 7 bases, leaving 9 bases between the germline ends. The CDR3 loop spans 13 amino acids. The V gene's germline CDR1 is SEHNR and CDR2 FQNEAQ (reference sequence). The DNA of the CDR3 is TGTGCCAGCAGCTTAAATAGGGCAAATGAGCAGTTCTTC. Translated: CASSLNRANEQFF.

This CDR3 is CASSDQNGGARTGELFF. The CDR3 DNA reads TGTGCCAGCAGTGATCAGAATGGGGGGGCCCGCACCGGGGAGCTGTTTTTT. The chain has TRBV6-4 and TRBJ2-2; maybe TRBD2 (7 bases). The CDR3 covers 17 residues. V lost 3 bases and J lost 4, with 18 bases in between. The germline V gene has CDR1 MRHNA and CDR2 SNTAGT.

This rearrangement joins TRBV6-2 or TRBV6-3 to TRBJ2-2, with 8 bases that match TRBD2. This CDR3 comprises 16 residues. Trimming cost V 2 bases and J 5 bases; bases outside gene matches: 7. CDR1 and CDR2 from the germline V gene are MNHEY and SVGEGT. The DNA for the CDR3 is TGTGCCAGCAGTTACAGCGGGGGACGAAGGACCGGGGAGCTGTTTTTT. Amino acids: CASSYSGGRRTGELFF.

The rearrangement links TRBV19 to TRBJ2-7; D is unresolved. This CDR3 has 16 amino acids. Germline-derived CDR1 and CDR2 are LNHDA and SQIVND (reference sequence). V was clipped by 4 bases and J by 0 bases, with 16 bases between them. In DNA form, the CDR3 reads TGTGCCAGTAGTAGTGCCGCGGCGCAGAGCTCCTACGAGCAGTACTTC. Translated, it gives CASSSAAAQSSYEQYF.